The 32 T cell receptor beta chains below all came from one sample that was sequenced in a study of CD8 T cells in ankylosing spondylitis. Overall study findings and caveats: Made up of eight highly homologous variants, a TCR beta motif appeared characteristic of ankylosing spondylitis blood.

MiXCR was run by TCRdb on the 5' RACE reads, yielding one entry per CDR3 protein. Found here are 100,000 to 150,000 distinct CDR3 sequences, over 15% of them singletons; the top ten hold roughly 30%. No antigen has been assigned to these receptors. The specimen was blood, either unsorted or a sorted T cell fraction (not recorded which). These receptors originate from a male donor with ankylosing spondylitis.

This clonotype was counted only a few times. CDR3 protein: CASSSPTGAKGEQFF. The CDR3 DNA follows: TGTGCCAGCAGCTCCCCGACAGGAGCTAAGGGTGAGCAGTTCTTC. The rearrangement joins TRBV7-9 to TRBJ2-1; possible D gene TRBD1, 6 bases. The V and J ends lost 4 bases and 9 bases respectively, with 19 bases between them. The CDR3 contains 15 residues. Per the germline V gene, CDR1 is SEHNR and CDR2 is FQNEAQ (reference sequence).

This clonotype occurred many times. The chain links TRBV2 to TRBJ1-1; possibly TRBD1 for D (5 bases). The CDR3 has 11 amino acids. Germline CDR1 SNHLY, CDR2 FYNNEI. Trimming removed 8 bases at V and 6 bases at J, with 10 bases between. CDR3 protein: CASGGSPEAFF. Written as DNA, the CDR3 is TGTGCCAGCGGGGGTTCCCCTGAAGCTTTCTTT.

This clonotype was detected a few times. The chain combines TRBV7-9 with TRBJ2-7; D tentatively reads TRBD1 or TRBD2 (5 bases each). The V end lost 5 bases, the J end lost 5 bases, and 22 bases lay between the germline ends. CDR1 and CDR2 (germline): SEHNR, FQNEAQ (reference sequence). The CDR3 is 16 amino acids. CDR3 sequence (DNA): TGTGCCAGCAGCCCTATCTTCGGTGGGAGAGGGGACGAGCAGTACTTC. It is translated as CASSPIFGGRGDEQYF.

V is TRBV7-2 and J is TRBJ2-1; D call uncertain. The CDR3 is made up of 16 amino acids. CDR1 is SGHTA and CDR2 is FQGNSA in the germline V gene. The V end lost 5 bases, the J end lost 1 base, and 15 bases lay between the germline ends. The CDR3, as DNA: TGTGCCAGCAGCCTTTCGGACCATGGATCCTACAATGAGCAGTTCTTC. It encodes CASSLSDHGSYNEQFF.

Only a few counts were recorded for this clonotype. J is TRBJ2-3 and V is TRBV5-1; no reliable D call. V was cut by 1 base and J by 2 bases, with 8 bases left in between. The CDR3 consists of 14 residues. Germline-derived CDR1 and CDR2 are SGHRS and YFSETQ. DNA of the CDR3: TGCGCCAGCAGCTTGTTGGGATACACAGATACGCAGTATTTT. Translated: CASSLLGYTDTQYF.

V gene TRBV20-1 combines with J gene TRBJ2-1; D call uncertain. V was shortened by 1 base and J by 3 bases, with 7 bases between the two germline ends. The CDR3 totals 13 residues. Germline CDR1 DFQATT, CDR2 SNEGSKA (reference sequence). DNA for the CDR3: TGCAGTGCTAGAGGCCGCAACTACAATGAGCAGTTCTTC. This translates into CSARGRNYNEQFF.

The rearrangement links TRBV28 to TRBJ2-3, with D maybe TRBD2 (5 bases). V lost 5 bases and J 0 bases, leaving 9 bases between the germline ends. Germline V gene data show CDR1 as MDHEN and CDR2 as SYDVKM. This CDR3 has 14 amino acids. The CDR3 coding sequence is TGTGCCAGCAGTCCGCGGACTAGCACAGATACGCAGTATTTT. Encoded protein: CASSPRTSTDTQYF.

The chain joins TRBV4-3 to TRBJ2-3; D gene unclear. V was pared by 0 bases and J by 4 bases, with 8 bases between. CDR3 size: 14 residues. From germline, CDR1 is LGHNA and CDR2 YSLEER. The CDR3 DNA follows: TGCGCCAGCAGCCAAGAAGTGATTCCAGATACGCAGTATTTT. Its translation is CASSQEVIPDTQYF.

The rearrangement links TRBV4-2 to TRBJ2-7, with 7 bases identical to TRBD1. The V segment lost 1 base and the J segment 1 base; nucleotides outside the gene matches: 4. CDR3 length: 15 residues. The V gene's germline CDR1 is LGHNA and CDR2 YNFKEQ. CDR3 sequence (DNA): TGTGCCAGCAGCCAAGTGCCAGGGGGATCCTACGAGCAGTACTTC. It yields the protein CASSQVPGGSYEQYF.

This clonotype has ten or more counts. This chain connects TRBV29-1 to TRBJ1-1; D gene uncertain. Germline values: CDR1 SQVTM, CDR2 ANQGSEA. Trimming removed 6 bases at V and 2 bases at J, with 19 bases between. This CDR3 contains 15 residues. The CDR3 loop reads CSVSGSGALNTEAFF. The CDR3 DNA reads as TGCAGCGTCTCTGGCTCTGGCGCCCTAAACACTGAAGCTTTCTTT.

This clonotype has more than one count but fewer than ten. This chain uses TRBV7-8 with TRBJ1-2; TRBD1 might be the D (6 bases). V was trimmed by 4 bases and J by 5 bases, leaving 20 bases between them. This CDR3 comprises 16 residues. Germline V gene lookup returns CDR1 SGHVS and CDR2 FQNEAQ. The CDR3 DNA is TGTGCCAGCAGCTCGGATTATGGGGGCGAGGTGTATGGCTACACCTTC. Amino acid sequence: CASSSDYGGEVYGYTF. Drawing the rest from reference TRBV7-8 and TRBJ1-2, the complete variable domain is GAGVSQSPRYKVAKRGQDVALRCDPISGHVSLFWYQQALGQGPEFLTYFQNEAQLDKSGLPSDRFFAERPEGSVSTLKIQRTQQEDSAVYLCASSSDYGGEVYGYTFGSGTRLTVV.

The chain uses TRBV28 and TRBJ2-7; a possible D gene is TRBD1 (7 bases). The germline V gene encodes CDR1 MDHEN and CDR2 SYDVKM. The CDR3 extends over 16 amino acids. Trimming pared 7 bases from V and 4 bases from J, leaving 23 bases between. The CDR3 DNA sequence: TGTGCCAGCAAGGCTGGGGCAGGGGGGAATTTATACGAGCAGTACTTC. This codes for CASKAGAGGNLYEQYF.

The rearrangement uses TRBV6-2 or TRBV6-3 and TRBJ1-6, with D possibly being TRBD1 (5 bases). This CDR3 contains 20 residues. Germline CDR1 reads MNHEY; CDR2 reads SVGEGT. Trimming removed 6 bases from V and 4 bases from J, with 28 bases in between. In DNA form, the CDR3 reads TGTGCCAGCAGGCCCGCTCACTGGCGAGGGGTATTCGGGTATAATTCACCCCTCCACTTT. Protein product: CASRPAHWRGVFGYNSPLHF.

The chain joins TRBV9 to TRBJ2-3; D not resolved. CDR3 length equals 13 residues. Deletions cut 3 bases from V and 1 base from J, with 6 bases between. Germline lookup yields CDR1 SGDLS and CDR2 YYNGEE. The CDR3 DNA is TGTGCCAGCAGCGAGTGGGGCACAGATACGCAGTATTTT. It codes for CASSEWGTDTQYF. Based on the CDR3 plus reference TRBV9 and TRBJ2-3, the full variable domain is DSGVTQTPKHLITATGQRVTLRCSPRSGDLSVYWYQQSLDQGLQFLIQYYNGEERAKGNILERFSAQQFPDLHSELNLSSLELGDSALYFCASSEWGTDTQYFGPGTRLTVL.

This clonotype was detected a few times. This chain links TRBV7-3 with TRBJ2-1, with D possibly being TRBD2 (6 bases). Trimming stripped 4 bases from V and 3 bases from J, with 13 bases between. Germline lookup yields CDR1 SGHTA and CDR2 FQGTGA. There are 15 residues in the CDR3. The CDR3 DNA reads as TGTGCCAGCAGCTATCTGAGGCGGGGCTACAATGAGCAGTTCTTC. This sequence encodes CASSYLRRGYNEQFF.

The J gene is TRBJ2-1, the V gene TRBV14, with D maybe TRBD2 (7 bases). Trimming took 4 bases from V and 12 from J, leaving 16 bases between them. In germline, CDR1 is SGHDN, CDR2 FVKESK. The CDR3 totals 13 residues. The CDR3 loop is CASSLRGGVGQFF. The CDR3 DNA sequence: TGTGCCAGCAGCCTCAGAGGGGGGGTCGGGCAGTTCTTC.

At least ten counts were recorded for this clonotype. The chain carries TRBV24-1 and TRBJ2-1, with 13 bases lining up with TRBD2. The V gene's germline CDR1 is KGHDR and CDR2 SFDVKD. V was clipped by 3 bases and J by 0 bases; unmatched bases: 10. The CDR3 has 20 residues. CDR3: CATSDKGLAGPQLSYNEQFF. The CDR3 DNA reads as TGTGCCACCAGTGATAAGGGACTAGCGGGACCCCAACTCTCCTACAATGAGCAGTTCTTC.

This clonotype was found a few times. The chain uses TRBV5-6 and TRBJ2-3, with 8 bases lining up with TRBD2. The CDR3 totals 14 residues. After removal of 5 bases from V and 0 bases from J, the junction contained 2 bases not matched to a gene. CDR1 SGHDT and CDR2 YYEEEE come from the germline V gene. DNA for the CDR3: TGTGCCAGCAGGAAGCGGGAGAGCACAGATACGCAGTATTTT. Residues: CASRKRESTDTQYF. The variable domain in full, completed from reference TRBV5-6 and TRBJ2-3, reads DAGVTQSPTHLIKTRGQQVTLRCSPKSGHDTVSWYQQALGQGPQFIFQYYEEEERQRGNFPDRFSGHQFPNYSSELNVNALLLGDSALYLCASRKRESTDTQYFGPGTRLTVL.

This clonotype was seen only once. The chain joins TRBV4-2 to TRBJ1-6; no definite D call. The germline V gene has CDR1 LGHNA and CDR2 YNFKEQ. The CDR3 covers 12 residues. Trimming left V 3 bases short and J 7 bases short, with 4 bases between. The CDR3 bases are TGTGCCAGCAGCCAGCAAAATTCACCCCTCCACTTT. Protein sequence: CASSQQNSPLHF.

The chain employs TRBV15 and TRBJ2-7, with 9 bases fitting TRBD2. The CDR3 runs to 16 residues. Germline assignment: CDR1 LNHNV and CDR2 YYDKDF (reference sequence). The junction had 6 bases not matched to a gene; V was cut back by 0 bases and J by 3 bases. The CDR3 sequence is CATSRDNSGSLYEQYF. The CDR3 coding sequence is TGTGCCACCAGCAGAGATAATAGCGGGAGCCTCTACGAGCAGTACTTC.

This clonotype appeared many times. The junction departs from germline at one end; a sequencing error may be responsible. CDR3 loop: CASSPSSYEQYF. The DNA for the CDR3 is TGCGCCAGCAGCCCGAGCTCCTACGAGCAGTACTTC. J is TRBJ2-7 and V is TRBV7-2; no firm D call. Germline CDR1 and CDR2: SGHTA and FQGNSA. The CDR3 is 12 residues long.

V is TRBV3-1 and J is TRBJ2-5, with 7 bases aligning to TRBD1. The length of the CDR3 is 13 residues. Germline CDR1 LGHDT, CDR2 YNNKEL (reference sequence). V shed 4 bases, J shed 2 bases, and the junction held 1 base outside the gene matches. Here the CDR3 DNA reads TGTGCCAGCAGCCCGGGACAGCAAGAGACCCAGTACTTC. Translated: CASSPGQQETQYF.

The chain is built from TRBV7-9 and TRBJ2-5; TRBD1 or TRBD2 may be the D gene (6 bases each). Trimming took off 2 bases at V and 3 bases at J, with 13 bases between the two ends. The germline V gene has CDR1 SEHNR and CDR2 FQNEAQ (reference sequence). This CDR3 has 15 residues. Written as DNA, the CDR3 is TGTGCCAGCAGCTTAAGGACCGGGGGCGAAGAGACCCAGTACTTC. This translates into CASSLRTGGEETQYF.

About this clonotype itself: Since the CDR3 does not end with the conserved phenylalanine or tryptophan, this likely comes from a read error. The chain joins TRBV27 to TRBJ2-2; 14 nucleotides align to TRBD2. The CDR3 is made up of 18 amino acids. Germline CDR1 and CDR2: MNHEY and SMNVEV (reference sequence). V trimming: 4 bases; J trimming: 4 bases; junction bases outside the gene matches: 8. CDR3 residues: CASSSSGLAGDLTGELFI. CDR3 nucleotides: TGTGCCAGCAGTTCCTCGGGACTAGCGGGGGATCTCACCGGGGAGCTGTTTATT.

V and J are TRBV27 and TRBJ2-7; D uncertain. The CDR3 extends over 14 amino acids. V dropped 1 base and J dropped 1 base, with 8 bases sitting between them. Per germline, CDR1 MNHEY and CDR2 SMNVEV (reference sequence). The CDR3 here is CASSLYQASYEQYF. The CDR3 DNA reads TGTGCCAGCAGTTTATACCAGGCTTCCTACGAGCAGTACTTC.

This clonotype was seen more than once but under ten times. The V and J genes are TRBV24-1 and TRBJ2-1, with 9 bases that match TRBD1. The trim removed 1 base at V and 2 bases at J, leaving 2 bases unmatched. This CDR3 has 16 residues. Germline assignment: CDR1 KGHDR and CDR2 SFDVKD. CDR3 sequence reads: CATSDLRTGAYNEQFF. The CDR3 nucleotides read TGTGCCACCAGTGATTTACGGACAGGGGCCTACAATGAGCAGTTCTTC.

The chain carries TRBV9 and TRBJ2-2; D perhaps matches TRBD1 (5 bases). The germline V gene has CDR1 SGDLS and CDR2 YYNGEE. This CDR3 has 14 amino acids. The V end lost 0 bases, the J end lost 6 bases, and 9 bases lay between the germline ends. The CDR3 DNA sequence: TGTGCCAGCAGCGTAGCAGGGCCGGCCGGGGAGCTGTTTTTT. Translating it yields CASSVAGPAGELFF.

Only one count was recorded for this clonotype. The CDR3 sequence is CASSGRGGEDTQYF. The CDR3 bases are TGCGCCAGCAGCGGGCGGGGAGGGGAGGATACGCAGTATTTT. The rearrangement joins TRBV5-1 to TRBJ2-3; 7 bases are a match to TRBD2. V was pared by 4 bases and J by 6 bases, with 8 bases of the junction left unmatched. CDR3 length equals 14 residues. CDR1 and CDR2 (germline): SGHRS, YFSETQ.

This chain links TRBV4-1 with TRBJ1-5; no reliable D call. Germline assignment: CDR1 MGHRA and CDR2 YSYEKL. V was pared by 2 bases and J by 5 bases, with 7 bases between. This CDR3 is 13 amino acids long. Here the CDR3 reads CASSQQEDQPQHF. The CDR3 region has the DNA TGCGCCAGCAGCCAACAGGAAGATCAGCCCCAGCATTTT.

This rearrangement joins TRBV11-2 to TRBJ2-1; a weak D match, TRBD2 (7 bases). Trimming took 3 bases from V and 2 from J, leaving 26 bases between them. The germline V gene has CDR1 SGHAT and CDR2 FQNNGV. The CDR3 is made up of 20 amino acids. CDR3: CASSFPLDRFLGGPYNEQFF. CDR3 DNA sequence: TGTGCCAGCAGCTTTCCCCTAGACAGGTTCTTGGGAGGGCCCTACAATGAGCAGTTCTTC.

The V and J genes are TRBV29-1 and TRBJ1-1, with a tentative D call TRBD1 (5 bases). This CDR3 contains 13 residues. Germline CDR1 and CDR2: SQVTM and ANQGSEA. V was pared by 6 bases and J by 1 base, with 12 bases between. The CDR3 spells CSVTGLENTEAFF. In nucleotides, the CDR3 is TGCAGCGTGACGGGACTGGAGAACACTGAAGCTTTCTTT.

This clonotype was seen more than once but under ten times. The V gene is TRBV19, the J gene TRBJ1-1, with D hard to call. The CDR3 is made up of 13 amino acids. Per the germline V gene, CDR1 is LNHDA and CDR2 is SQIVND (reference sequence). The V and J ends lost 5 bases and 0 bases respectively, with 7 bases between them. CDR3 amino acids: CASSAGLNTEAFF. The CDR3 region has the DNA TGTGCCAGTAGTGCGGGATTGAACACTGAAGCTTTCTTT.